This T cell receptor beta chain originates from a study of preoperative IRX-2 immunotherapy in early breast cancer. Sequencing used immunoSEQ multiplex PCR; TCRdb keeps in-frame clones, though not all of them. Of 35,000 to 50,000 clones in the sample, about 95% were seen once. Treatment: preoperative locoregional IRX-2 cytokine immunotherapy. Preoperative locoregional IRX-2 cytokine immunotherapy was tested in the phase Ib source study. The ends were cut back, 10 bases at V and 8 bases at J, with 18 bases in the middle. This CDR3 is built from 13 residues. Germline V gene data show CDR1 as LNHNV and CDR2 as YYDKDF (reference sequence).

The chain recombines TRBV15 with TRBJ2-1, with D perhaps being TRBD1 or TRBD2 (5 bases each). The sequence was obtained from a human donor with breast cancer. The material sequenced was tumor tissue, taken after IRX-2 immunotherapy. The CDR3 bases are TGTGCCAGAAGAACCGGGGCTACGTATGAGCAGTTCTTC. Residues: CARRTGATYEQFF. The full variable domain, with the rest looked up from reference TRBV15 and TRBJ2-1, is DAMVIQNPRYQVTQFGKPVTLSCSQTLNHNVMYWYQQKSSQAPKLLFHYYDKDFNNEADTPDNFQSRRPNTSFCFLDIRSPGLGDTAMYLCARRTGATYEQFFGPGTRLTVL.